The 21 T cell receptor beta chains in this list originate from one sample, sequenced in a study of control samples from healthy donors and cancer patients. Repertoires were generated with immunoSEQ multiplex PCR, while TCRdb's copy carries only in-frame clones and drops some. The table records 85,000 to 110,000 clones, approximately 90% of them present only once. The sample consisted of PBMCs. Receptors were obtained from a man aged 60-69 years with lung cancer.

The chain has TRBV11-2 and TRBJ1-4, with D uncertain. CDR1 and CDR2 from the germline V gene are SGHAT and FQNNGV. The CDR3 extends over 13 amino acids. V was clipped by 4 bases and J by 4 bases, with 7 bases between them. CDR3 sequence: CASSYSFNEKLFF. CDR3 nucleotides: TGTGCCAGCAGCTACTCTTTTAATGAAAAACTGTTTTTT.

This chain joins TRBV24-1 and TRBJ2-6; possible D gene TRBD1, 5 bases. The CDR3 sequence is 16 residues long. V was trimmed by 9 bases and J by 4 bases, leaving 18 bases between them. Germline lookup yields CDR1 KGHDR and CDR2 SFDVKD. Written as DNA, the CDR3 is TGTGCCACCTCCGTGGCGCAGGGCGCGGGGGCCAACGTCCTGACTTTC. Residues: CATSVAQGAGANVLTF.

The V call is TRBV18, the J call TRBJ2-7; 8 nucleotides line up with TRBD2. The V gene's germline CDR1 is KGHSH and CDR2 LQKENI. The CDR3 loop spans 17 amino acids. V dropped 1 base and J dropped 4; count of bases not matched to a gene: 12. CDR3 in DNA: TGTGCCAGCTCACCACAAAGGCCAAGCGGGGGCCAATACGAGCAGTACTTC. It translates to CASSPQRPSGGQYEQYF.

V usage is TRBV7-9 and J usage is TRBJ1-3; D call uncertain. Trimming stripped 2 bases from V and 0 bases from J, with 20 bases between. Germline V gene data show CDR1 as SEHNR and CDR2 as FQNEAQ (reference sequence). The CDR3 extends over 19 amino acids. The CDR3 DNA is TGTGCCAGCAGCTTATCTGGCTTCTCTTCAGGAGTCTCTGGAAACACCATATATTTT. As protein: CASSLSGFSSGVSGNTIYF.

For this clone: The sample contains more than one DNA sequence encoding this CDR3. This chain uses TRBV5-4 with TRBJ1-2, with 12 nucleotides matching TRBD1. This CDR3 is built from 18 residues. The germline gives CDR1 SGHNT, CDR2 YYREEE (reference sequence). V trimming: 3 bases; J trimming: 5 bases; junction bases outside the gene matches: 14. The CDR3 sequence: CASSSGPGQGALWYGYTF. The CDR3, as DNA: TGTGCCAGCAGCTCCGGGCCGGGACAGGGGGCCCTTTGGTATGGCTACACCTTC.

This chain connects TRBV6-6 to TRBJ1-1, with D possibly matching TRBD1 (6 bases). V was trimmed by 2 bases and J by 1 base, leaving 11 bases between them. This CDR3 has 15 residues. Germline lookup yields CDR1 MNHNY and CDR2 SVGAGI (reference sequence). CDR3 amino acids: CASSYAQGRNTEAFF. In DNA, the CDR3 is TGTGCCAGCAGTTACGCACAGGGAAGGAACACTGAAGCTTTCTTT.

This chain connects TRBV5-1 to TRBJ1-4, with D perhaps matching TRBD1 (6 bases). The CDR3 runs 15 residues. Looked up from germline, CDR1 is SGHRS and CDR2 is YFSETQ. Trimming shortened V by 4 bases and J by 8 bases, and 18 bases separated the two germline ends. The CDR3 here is CASSPMAGVEEKLFF. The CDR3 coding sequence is TGCGCCAGCAGCCCCATGGCAGGGGTGGAAGAAAAACTGTTTTTT.

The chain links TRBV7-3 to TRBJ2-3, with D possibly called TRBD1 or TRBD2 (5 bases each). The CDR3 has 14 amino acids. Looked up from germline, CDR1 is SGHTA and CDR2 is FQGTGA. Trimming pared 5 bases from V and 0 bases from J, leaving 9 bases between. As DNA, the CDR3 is TGTGCCAGCAGCCTCGGGACCAGCACAGATACGCAGTATTTT. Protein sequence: CASSLGTSTDTQYF.

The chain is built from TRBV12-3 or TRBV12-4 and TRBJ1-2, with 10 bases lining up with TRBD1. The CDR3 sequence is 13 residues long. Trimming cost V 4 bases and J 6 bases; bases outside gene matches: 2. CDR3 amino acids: CASSSGQGHGYTF. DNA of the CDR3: TGTGCCAGCAGTTCGGGACAGGGGCATGGCTACACCTTC.

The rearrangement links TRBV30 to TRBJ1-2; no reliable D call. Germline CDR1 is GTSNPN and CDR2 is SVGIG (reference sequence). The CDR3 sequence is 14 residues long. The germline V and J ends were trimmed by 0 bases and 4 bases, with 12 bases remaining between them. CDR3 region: CAWSVRGRSYGYTF. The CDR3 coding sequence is TGTGCCTGGAGTGTACGTGGGCGCTCCTATGGCTACACCTTC.

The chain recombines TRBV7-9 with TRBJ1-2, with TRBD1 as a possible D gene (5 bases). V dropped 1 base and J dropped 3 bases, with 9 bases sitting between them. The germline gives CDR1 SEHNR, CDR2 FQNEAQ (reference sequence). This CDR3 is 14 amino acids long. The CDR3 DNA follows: TGTGCCAGCAGCTTAGACAGGCTGTACTATGGCTACACCTTC. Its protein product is CASSLDRLYYGYTF.

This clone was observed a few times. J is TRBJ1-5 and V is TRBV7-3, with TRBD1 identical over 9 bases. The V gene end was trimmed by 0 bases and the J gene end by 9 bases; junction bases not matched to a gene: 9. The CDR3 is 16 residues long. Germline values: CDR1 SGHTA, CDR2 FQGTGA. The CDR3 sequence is CASSLTGGQGGGPQHF. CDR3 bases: TGTGCCAGCAGCTTAACGGGGGGACAGGGTGGAGGGCCCCAGCATTTT.

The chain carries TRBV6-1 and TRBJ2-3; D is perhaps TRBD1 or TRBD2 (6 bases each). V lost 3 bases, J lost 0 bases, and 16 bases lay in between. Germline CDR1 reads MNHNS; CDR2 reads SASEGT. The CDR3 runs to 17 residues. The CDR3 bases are TGTGCCAGCAGTGACCCGACGTGGGGGGCTAGCACAGATACGCAGTATTTT. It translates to CASSDPTWGASTDTQYF.

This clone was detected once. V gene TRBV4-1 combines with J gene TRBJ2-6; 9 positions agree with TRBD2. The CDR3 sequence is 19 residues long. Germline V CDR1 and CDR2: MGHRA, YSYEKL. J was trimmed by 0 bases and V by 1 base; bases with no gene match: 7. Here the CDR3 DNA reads TGCGCCAGCAGCCAAGCACTAGCGGGTGTAACCTCTGGGGCCAACGTCCTGACTTTC. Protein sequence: CASSQALAGVTSGANVLTF.

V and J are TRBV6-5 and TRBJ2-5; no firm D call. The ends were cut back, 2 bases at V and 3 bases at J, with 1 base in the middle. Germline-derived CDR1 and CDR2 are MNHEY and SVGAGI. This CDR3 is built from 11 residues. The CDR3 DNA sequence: TGTGCCAGCAGTTACAAAGAGACCCAGTACTTC. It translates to CASSYKETQYF.

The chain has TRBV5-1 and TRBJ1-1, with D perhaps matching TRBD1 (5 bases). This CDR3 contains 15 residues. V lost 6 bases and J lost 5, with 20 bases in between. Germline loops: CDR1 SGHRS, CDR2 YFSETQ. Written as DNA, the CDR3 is TGCGCCAGCAACCTTACCCCCGGGGGGAGGACTGAAGCTTTCTTT. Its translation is CASNLTPGGRTEAFF.

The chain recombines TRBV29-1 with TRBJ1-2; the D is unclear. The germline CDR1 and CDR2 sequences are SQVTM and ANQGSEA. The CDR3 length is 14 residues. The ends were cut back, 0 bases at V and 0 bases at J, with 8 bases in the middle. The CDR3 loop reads CSVEEGEANYGYTF. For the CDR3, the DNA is TGCAGCGTTGAAGAGGGCGAAGCTAACTATGGCTACACCTTC.

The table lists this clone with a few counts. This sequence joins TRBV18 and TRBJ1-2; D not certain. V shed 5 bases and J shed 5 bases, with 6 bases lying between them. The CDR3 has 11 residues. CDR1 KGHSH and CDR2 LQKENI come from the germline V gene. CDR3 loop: CASSGRYGYTF. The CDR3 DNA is TGTGCCAGCTCAGGGCGGTATGGCTACACCTTC.

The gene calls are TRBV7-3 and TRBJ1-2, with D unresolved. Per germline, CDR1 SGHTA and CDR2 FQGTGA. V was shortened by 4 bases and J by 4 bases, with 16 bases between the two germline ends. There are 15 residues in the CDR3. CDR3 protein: CASSSDGGRSYGYTF. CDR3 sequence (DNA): TGTGCCAGCAGCTCCGATGGTGGCAGAAGCTATGGCTACACCTTC.

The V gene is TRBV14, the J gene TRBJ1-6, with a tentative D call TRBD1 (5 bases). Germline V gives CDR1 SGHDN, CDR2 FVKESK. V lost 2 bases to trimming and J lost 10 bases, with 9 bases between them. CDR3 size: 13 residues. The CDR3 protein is CASSQSRDSPLHF. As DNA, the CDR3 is TGTGCCAGCAGCCAATCCAGGGACTCACCCCTCCACTTT.

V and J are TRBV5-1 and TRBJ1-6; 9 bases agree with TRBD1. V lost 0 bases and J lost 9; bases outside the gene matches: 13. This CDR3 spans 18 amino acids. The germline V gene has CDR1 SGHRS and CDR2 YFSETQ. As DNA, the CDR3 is TGCGCCAGCAGCTTGGCCCCCGCGGGACAGGGAATCGGTTCACCCCTCCACTTT. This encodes CASSLAPAGQGIGSPLHF.